This TCR beta chain was sequenced for a study of breast tumors, draining lymph nodes, adjacent tissues. Study observations and caveats: Tumors had less TCR diversity than lymph nodes, more than nontumor tissue. The lymph node origin of tumor T cells was framed as consistent with a hypothesis, not demonstrated. Data fit most tumor T cells coming from lymph node, expanding in tumor. Luminal-like breast cancer showed significantly higher tumor–nontumor repertoire similarity than basal-like.

Details on this clonotype: Its antigen is unidentified.

The CDR3 has 14 amino acids. With 4 bases clipped from V and 3 bases from J, the junction kept 3 bases outside the gene matches. The germline gives CDR1 MGHDK, CDR2 SYGVNS. TCRdb reprocessed the multiplex PCR reads via MiXCR and lists one record per CDR3 protein. The repertoire consists of about 15,000 distinct CDR3 sequences, with about 45% occurring once and the leading ten covering about an eighth. What was sequenced was tumor-adjacent breast tissue. The receptor's source is a female donor with breast cancer. Some clones in this sample may be carry-over from other donors' samples. This chain connects TRBV25-1 to TRBJ1-5; 7 positions agree with TRBD1. CDR3 sequence: CASSGQGHNQPQHF. In DNA form, the CDR3 reads TGTGCCAGCAGTGGACAGGGCCACAATCAGCCCCAGCATTTT.